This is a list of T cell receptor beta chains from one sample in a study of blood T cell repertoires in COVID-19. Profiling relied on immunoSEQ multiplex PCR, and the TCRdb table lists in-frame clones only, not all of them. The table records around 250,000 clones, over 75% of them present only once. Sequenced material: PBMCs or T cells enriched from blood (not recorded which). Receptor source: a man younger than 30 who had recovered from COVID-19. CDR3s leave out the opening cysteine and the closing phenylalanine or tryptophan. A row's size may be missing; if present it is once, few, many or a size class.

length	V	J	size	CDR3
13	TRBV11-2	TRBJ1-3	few	ASSVVTGLGNTIY
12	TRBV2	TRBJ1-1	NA	ASIRTGRDTEAF
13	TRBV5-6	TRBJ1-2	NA	ASSLWTGGFYGYT
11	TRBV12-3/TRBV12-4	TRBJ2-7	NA	ASSLGRGREQH
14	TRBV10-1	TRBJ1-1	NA	ASSEPSLEGATEAF
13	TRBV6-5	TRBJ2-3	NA	AGAVTSGSTDTQY
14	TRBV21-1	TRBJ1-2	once	ASSKGRQGANYGYT
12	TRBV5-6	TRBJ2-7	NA	ASERATGPAEQY
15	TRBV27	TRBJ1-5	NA	ASSLSSPGQVFSPQH
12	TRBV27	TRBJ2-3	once	ASSLGVTTDTQY
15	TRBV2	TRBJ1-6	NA	ASSPSRGIYYNSPLH
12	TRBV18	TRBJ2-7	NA	ASSPSDGAYEQY
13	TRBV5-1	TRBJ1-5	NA	ASSETGTSNQPQH
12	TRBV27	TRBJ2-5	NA	ASSLGLASETQY
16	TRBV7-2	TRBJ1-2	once	ASSLAPGREGSNYGYT
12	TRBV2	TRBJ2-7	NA	ASGDRGNFYEQY
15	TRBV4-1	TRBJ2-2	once	ASSQEGTSGNTGELF
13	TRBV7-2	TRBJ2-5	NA	ASSFLGTGEETQY
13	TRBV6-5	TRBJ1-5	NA	ASRPDRSSNQPQH
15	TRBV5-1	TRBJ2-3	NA	ASSLMTSGGRADTQY
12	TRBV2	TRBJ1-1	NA	ASRKQQGNTEAF
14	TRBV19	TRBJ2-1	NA	ASSFRLAKTYNEQF
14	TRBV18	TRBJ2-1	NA	ASSPIDAAGGIEQF
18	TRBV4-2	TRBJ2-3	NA	ASSHPSGLAGALISDTQY
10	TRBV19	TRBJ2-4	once	ASSFRGDIQY
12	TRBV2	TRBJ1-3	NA	ASTPTRNGNTIY
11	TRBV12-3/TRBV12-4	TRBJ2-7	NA	ASNNGGGYEQY
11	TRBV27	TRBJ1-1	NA	ASSPRANTEAF
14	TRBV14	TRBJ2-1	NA	ASSQRTGTVYNEQF
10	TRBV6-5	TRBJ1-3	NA	ASRTGEDTIY
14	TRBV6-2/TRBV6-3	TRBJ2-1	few	ASSPTLGTSGGEQF
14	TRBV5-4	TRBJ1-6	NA	ASSLGQGEYNSPLH
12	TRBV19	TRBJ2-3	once	ASSIGTNTDTQY
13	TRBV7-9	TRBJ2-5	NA	ASSSGRGVLETQY
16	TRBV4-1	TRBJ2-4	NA	ASSQERGYELAKNIQY
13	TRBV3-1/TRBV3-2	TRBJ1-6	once	ASSRQGFYNSPLH
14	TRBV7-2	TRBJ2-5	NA	ASSFGGGRAQETQY
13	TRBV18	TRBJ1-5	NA	ASSPGTGGNQPQH
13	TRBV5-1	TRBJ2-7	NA	ASSLGQVGSYEQY
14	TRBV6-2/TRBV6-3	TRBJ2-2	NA	ASSSGTGMVAGELF
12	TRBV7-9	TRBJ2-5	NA	ASQVGTLQETQY
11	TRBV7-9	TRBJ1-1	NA	ASSLIEVTEAF
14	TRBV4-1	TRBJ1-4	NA	ASSPSPRTTNEKLF
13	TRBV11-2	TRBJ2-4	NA	ASSLEPGGLNIQY
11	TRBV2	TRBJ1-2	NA	ASSVDSNYGYT
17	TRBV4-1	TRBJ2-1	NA	ASSHKQGALQALGGEQF
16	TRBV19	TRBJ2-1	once	APRFRTSGRAVIGEQF
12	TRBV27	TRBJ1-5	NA	ASSPGTGSQPQH
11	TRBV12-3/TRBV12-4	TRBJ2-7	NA	ASSLVGPYEQY
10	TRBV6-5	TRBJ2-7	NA	ARLDRGDEQY
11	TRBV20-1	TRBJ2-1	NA	SASVREPPEQF
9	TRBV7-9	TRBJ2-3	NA	ASSQIDRVT